Shown below are 20 T cell receptor beta chains from a single sample sequenced in a study of blood T cell repertoires in COVID-19. Using immunoSEQ multiplex PCR, the repertoire was profiled, and TCRdb retains in-frame clones only, with some absent. Here the sample spans fewer than 90,000 clones, about 80% being singletons. Sequences were obtained from peripheral blood. These receptors came from a woman in her forties or fifties with acute or convalescent COVID-19.

The gene calls are TRBV27 and TRBJ1-1; tentative D call: TRBD1 (5 bases). CDR3 length: 14 residues. Germline V gives CDR1 MNHEY, CDR2 SMNVEV (reference sequence). V dropped 10 bases and J dropped 4 bases, with 19 bases sitting between them. CDR3 region: CATAPLREFTEAFF. The CDR3 DNA follows: TGTGCCACCGCACCCCTCAGGGAATTCACTGAAGCTTTCTTT.

This chain connects TRBV7-2 to TRBJ1-1; 9 nucleotides agree with TRBD1. V dropped 4 bases and J dropped 1; count of bases not matched to a gene: 4. Germline loops: CDR1 SGHTA, CDR2 FQGNSA. There are 15 residues in the CDR3. For the CDR3, the DNA is TGTGCCAGCAGCTATGGGACAGGGAGGAACACTGAAGCTTTCTTT. It codes for CASSYGTGRNTEAFF.

This clone showed up just once. The chain is built from TRBV15 and TRBJ1-2; D is ambiguous. The germline gives CDR1 LNHNV, CDR2 YYDKDF (reference sequence). Trimming removed 11 bases from V and 5 bases from J, with 12 bases in between. The CDR3 covers 11 residues. CDR3 in amino acids: CASSPGYGYTF. CDR3 in DNA: TGTGCCTCCTCACCGGGGTATGGCTACACCTTC. The full variable domain, with the rest looked up from reference TRBV15 and TRBJ1-2, is DAMVIQNPRYQVTQFGKPVTLSCSQTLNHNVMYWYQQKSSQAPKLLFHYYDKDFNNEADTPDNFQSRRPNTSFCFLDIRSPGLGDTAMYLCASSPGYGYTFGSGTRLTVV.

The CDR3 spells CASSQVQGPQPQHF. The CDR3 DNA reads as TGCGCCAGCAGCCAAGTACAGGGGCCCCAGCCCCAGCATTTT. The chain links TRBV4-1 to TRBJ1-5; TRBD1 matches 7 bases. The CDR3 is made up of 14 amino acids. The V segment lost 1 base and the J segment 7 bases; nucleotides outside the gene matches: 4. Germline V gene sequence: CDR1 MGHRA, CDR2 YSYEKL.

V and J are TRBV20-1 and TRBJ1-2, with a tentative D call TRBD1 (6 bases). Per the germline V gene, CDR1 is DFQATT and CDR2 is SNEGSKA (reference sequence). The length of the CDR3 is 13 residues. The CDR3 region is CSASGQRVESYTF. As DNA, the CDR3 is TGCAGCGCAAGTGGACAGCGGGTTGAAAGCTACACCTTC.

The sample holds one count of this clone. This rearrangement joins TRBV28 to TRBJ2-5; D uncertain. The CDR3 spans 12 residues. Germline V gene lookup returns CDR1 MDHEN and CDR2 SYDVKM. V lost 7 bases and J 11 bases, leaving 17 bases between the germline ends. CDR3 residues: CASTSPLEAQYF. The DNA of the CDR3 is TGTGCCAGCACCTCACCTCTAGAAGCTCAGTACTTC.

The chain couples TRBV6-1 to TRBJ2-1; D remains ambiguous. The CDR3 has 12 amino acids. The V gene's germline CDR1 is MNHNS and CDR2 SASEGT. The V and J ends lost 2 bases and 12 bases respectively, with 11 bases between them. The CDR3 loop is CASSETGSGQFF. CDR3 bases: TGTGCCAGCAGTGAAACTGGTTCAGGGCAGTTCTTC.

The chain uses TRBV6-6 and TRBJ1-2; a weak D match, TRBD1 (5 bases). The CDR3 has 13 residues. From germline, CDR1 is MNHNY and CDR2 SVGAGI (reference sequence). V dropped 6 bases and J dropped 7 bases, with 15 bases sitting between them. In nucleotides, the CDR3 is TGTGCCAGCAGCTACCCGGGGGGAAGTGGCTACACCTTC. This codes for CASSYPGGSGYTF.

The gene calls are TRBV25-1 and TRBJ2-3; weak D call: TRBD2 (5 bases). CDR1 MGHDK and CDR2 SYGVNS come from the germline V gene. The CDR3 covers 17 residues. V dropped 1 base and J dropped 0 bases, with 14 bases sitting between them. This CDR3 is CASSEFEGSASTDTQYF. Written as DNA, the CDR3 is TGTGCCAGCAGTGAATTCGAGGGTTCAGCTAGCACAGATACGCAGTATTTT.

The chain recombines TRBV5-4 with TRBJ1-1; TRBD1 agrees at 7 bases. Germline V gene lookup returns CDR1 SGHNT and CDR2 YYREEE (reference sequence). Trimming removed 0 bases from V and 10 bases from J; junction bases left unmatched: 6. The CDR3 sequence is 13 residues long. CDR3 protein: CASSLAGGFRAFF. The CDR3 DNA is TGTGCCAGCAGCTTGGCAGGGGGTTTCCGAGCTTTCTTT.

In DNA, the CDR3 is TGCGCCAGCAGCTTGGCCCCAGGGGGCTATGGCTACACCTTC. It specifies CASSLAPGGYGYTF. This sequence joins TRBV5-1 and TRBJ1-2, with 7 positions matching TRBD1. The V and J ends lost 0 bases and 4 bases, in that order; junction bases with no gene match: 3. Germline-derived CDR1 and CDR2 are SGHRS and YFSETQ. This CDR3 has 14 amino acids.

J is TRBJ1-5 and V is TRBV6-1; TRBD1 matches at 8 bases. CDR1 MNHNS and CDR2 SASEGT come from the germline V gene. The CDR3 covers 13 residues. With V trimmed by 3 bases and J by 6 bases, 1 base remained unmatched. The CDR3 sequence: CASSETGAQPQHF. The DNA of the CDR3 is TGTGCCAGCAGTGAGACAGGGGCTCAGCCCCAGCATTTT.

This clone has just one count. The chain links TRBV2 to TRBJ1-2; D call uncertain. The CDR3 runs 13 residues. From germline, CDR1 is SNHLY and CDR2 FYNNEI. V was cut by 4 bases and J by 7 bases, with 13 bases left in between. This CDR3 is CASSVTPGGGYTF. The DNA of the CDR3 is TGTGCCAGCAGTGTGACTCCTGGCGGTGGCTACACCTTC.

This chain joins TRBV28 and TRBJ1-4, with 7 positions matching TRBD1. The junction had 12 bases not matched to a gene; V was cut back by 6 bases and J by 8 bases. This CDR3 has 15 residues. The germline CDR1 and CDR2 sequences are MDHEN and SYDVKM. CDR3 coding DNA: TGTGCCAGCAGCGCGGCGGCAGGGGGACGGGAAAAACTGTTTTTT. Residues: CASSAAAGGREKLFF.

This chain connects TRBV2 to TRBJ2-3; 14 bases align to TRBD2. The CDR3 is made up of 15 amino acids. V lost 3 bases and J lost 14; bases outside the gene matches: 10. In germline, CDR1 is SNHLY, CDR2 FYNNEI. The CDR3 DNA is TGTGCCAGCAGTGATGAGACTAGCGGGGGGGTCGAGGCGTATTTT. This encodes CASSDETSGGVEAYF.

The chain employs TRBV28 and TRBJ1-2, with D tentatively TRBD1 (5 bases). There are 15 residues in the CDR3. The V and J ends lost 4 bases and 5 bases respectively, with 17 bases between them. CDR1 MDHEN and CDR2 SYDVKM come from the germline V gene. As DNA, the CDR3 is TGTGCCAGCAGTTCAACAAGAGGGACTGGGTATGGCTACACCTTC. Translated: CASSSTRGTGYGYTF.

V and J are TRBV3-1 (or the pseudogene TRBV3-2) and TRBJ1-1; no firm D call. The CDR3 totals 13 residues. Trimming took off 1 base at V and 6 bases at J, with 9 bases between the two ends. Germline V CDR1 and CDR2: LGHDT, YNNKEL (reference sequence). The CDR3 DNA sequence: TGTGCCAGCAGCCAAGTCGAAACAGCTGAAGCTTTCTTT. It codes for CASSQVETAEAFF.

The V and J genes are TRBV4-2 and TRBJ1-3; 8 bases align to TRBD1. V lost 0 bases to trimming and J lost 0 bases; unmatched junction nucleotides: 4. Per germline, CDR1 LGHNA and CDR2 YNFKEQ. This CDR3 has 17 residues. This chain's CDR3 is CASSQDIGQGSGNTIYF. CDR3 sequence (DNA): TGTGCCAGCAGCCAAGATATCGGACAGGGCTCTGGAAACACCATATATTTT.

The genes are TRBV27 and TRBJ2-2, with 7 bases aligning to TRBD1. The V and J ends lost 7 bases and 0 bases, in that order; junction bases with no gene match: 11. Germline V CDR1 and CDR2: MNHEY, SMNVEV (reference sequence). The CDR3 is 17 amino acids. This CDR3 is CASTFLQGQTNTGELFF. For the CDR3, the DNA is TGTGCCAGCACCTTCTTACAGGGACAGACGAACACCGGGGAGCTGTTTTTT.

The J gene is TRBJ1-4, the V gene TRBV9; possible D gene TRBD1, 5 bases. V was trimmed by 4 bases and J by 7 bases, leaving 14 bases between them. Per germline, CDR1 SGDLS and CDR2 YYNGEE. This CDR3 comprises 14 residues. Written as DNA, the CDR3 is TGTGCCAGCAGCCCTACTGCGGGGGGTGAAAAACTGTTTTTT. It specifies CASSPTAGGEKLFF.